This entry is about one T cell receptor beta chain. Its antigen is currently not known. Nothing much larger sits one base from this clone, and base qualities are not available. Libraries were built with the immunoSEQ multiplex PCR assay. The table comes from immuneACCESS by way of TCRdb, which keeps in-frame sequences with V and J called. Part of the clones is missing from these tables; in studies checked, under half for an unresolved V gene and the rest for unknown reasons. This sample has about 100,000 clones in its table, and around 95% of those were observed once. The top ten clones comprise roughly 0.22% of the sample. The sample belongs to a study of technical replicates of blood from several donors (dated by TCRdb to 2016 to 2017). The sequenced sample consisted of T cells isolated from PBMCs. This TCR derives from a human donor in good health.

The CDR3 has the sequence CASSQDMDWNEKLFF. The DNA sequence is as follows: TGTGCCAGCAGCCAAGATATGGACTGGAATGAAAAACTGTTTTTT. The chain uses TRBV4-2 and TRBJ1-4, with the identity of the D gene unclear. V lost 0 bases and J lost 5 bases; the stretch between them is 10 bases long. The CDR3 covers 15 residues, taking in both the cysteine and the phenylalanine. Just the 45-base CDR3 DNA is kept, in frame starting at base 1. In the germline V gene, CDR1 corresponds to LGHNA and CDR2 to YNFKEQ.